This is a list of T cell receptor beta chains from one sample in a study of blood T cell repertoires in COVID-19. The method was immunoSEQ multiplex PCR; TCRdb's version includes in-frame clones alone and lacks a portion of them. The profile shows around 200,000 clones, around 89% of them singletons. The sequencing sample was made of PBMCs or T cells enriched from blood (not recorded which). These TCRs come from a woman in her thirties who had recovered from COVID-19. Each CDR3 is given with its conserved first and last residue. A D gene is named only where the DNA matches it firmly. For some rows the clone size is stated as once, few or many, or as a class when expanded; others skip it.

V,J,size,D,DNA,CDR3
TRBV4-3,TRBJ2-3,-,TRBD1,TGCGCCAGCAGCCATTACAGGGGCCGCAGCACAGATACGCAGTATTTT,CASSHYRGRSTDTQYF
TRBV6-4,TRBJ1-1,many,-,TGTGCCAGCAGTGACTCGGAGGAAAACACTGAAGCTTTCTTT,CASSDSEENTEAFF
TRBV6-2/TRBV6-3,TRBJ2-3,-,-,TGTGCCAGCAGTTACGGGGGACTCACAGATACGCAGTATTTT,CASSYGGLTDTQYF
TRBV19,TRBJ2-3,-,TRBD2,TGTGCCAGTAGTCTAACGAGCGGGGCCTCCACAGATACGCAGTATTTT,CASSLTSGASTDTQYF
TRBV19,TRBJ2-1,once,-,TGTGCCAGTAGTAGAGGGGGAAATGAGCAGTTCTTC,CASSRGGNEQFF
TRBV18,TRBJ1-1,once,-,TGTGCCAGCTCACCTTCGACAGGTGTGAACACTGAAGCTTTCTTT,CASSPSTGVNTEAFF
TRBV7-9,TRBJ2-7,-,TRBD1,TGTGCCAGCAGCTCGGACAGGGGGCTCTACGAGCAGTACTTC,CASSSDRGLYEQYF
TRBV29-1,TRBJ1-2,-,-,TGCAGCGTTATGTTCCAGGGAGGTGGCTACACCTTC,CSVMFQGGGYTF
TRBV3-1/TRBV3-2,TRBJ1-1,-,-,TGTGCCAGCAGCCAAGGGTGCAGGGTAGGCACTGAAGCTTTCTTT,CASSQGCRVGTEAFF
TRBV5-6,TRBJ1-2,-,-,TGTGCCAGCAGCAACGGACAGACTAACTATGGCTACACCTTC,CASSNGQTNYGYTF
TRBV5-1,TRBJ1-4,few,TRBD1,TGCGCCAGCAGCATGACAGGGGGCTATGAAAAACTGTTTTTT,CASSMTGGYEKLFF
TRBV2,TRBJ1-5,-,-,TGTGCCAGCAGTCGCGACAGTAATAATCAGCCCCAGCATTTT,CASSRDSNNQPQHF
TRBV3-1/TRBV3-2,TRBJ2-1,-,TRBD2,TGTGCCAGCAGCCGTATGGGACTAGCGGGGGGGCCAGGGTCCTACAATGAGCAGTTCTTC,CASSRMGLAGGPGSYNEQFF